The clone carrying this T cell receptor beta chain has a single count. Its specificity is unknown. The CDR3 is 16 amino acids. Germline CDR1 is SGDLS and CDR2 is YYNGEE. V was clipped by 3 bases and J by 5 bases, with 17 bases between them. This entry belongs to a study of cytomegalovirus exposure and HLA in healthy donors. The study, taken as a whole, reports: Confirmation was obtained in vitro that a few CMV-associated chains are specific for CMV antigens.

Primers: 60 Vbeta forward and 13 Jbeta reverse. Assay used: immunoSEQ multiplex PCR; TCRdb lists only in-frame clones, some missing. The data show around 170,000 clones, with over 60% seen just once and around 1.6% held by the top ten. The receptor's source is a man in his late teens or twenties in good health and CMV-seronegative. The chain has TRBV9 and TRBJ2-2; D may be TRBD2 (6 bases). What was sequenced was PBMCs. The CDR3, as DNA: TGTGCCAGCAGCGCGGGACCGGGAGCTCCAACCGGGGAGCTGTTTTTT. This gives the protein CASSAGPGAPTGELFF.